The 6 T cell receptor beta chains below come from one sample, sequenced in a study of blood T cell repertoires in COVID-19. Assay used: immunoSEQ multiplex PCR; TCRdb lists only in-frame clones, some missing. The sample comprises 200,000 to 250,000 clones, about 90% of which are singletons, and 3.7% rests with the top ten. What was sequenced was PBMCs or T cells enriched from blood (not recorded which). Every receptor here comes from a young woman who had been exposed to COVID-19.

The chain uses TRBV2 and TRBJ2-3; D perhaps matches TRBD2 (6 bases). CDR1 and CDR2 from the germline V gene are SNHLY and FYNNEI. The V end lost 8 bases, the J end lost 4 bases, and 13 bases lay between the germline ends. The CDR3 has 13 residues. In DNA form, the CDR3 reads TGTGCCAGCGGGGGGAGGACCGCAGATACGCAGTATTTT. It encodes CASGGRTADTQYF. Full variable domain (outside the CDR3, taken from reference TRBV2 and TRBJ2-3): EPEVTQTPSHQVTQMGQEVILRCVPISNHLYFYWYRQILGQKVEFLVSFYNNEISEKSEIFDDQFSVERPDGSNFTLKIRSTKLEDSAMYFCASGGRTADTQYFGPGTRLTVL.

Here the CDR3 reads CASSFGGRQDTGELFF. The CDR3 DNA follows: TGTGCCAGCAGTTTCGGGGGGAGACAGGACACCGGGGAGCTGTTTTTT. J is TRBJ2-2 and V is TRBV27; TRBD2 might be the D (7 bases). The CDR3 has 16 amino acids. V was clipped by 3 bases and J by 3 bases, with 14 bases between them. From germline, CDR1 is MNHEY and CDR2 SMNVEV (reference sequence).

The V and J genes are TRBV9 and TRBJ2-7; 9 bases match TRBD1. The germline V gene has CDR1 SGDLS and CDR2 YYNGEE. The CDR3 covers 14 residues. Losses at the gene ends were 4 bases for V and 4 bases for J; bases not matched to a gene: 6. CDR3 loop: CASSLGQGNYEQYF. CDR3 DNA: TGTGCCAGCAGCCTGGGACAGGGCAATTACGAGCAGTACTTC.

The CDR3 protein is CASTPGGRANEQFF. The DNA of the CDR3 is TGTGCCAGCACCCCCGGCGGGAGGGCAAATGAGCAGTTCTTC. The chain carries TRBV28 and TRBJ2-1; 9 bases match TRBD2. Germline CDR1 reads MDHEN; CDR2 reads SYDVKM. The length of the CDR3 is 14 residues. Losses at the gene ends were 7 bases for V and 7 bases for J; bases not matched to a gene: 8.

The J gene is TRBJ1-4, the V gene TRBV28; D unclear. From germline, CDR1 is MDHEN and CDR2 SYDVKM. The V and J ends lost 6 bases and 5 bases respectively, with 10 bases between them. There are 13 residues in the CDR3. CDR3 amino acids: CASRESGNEKLFF. The CDR3 DNA sequence: TGTGCCAGCAGGGAGTCGGGAAATGAAAAACTGTTTTTT. The full variable domain, with the rest looked up from reference TRBV28 and TRBJ1-4, is DVKVTQSSRYLVKRTGEKVFLECVQDMDHENMFWYRQDPGLGLRLIYFSYDVKMKEKGDIPEGYSVSREKKERFSLILESASTNQTSMYLCASRESGNEKLFFGSGTQLSVL.

This clone was counted only a few times. This chain joins TRBV12-5 and TRBJ1-1, with no clear D. Germline V gene data show CDR1 as LGHNT and CDR2 as FRNRAP. V was cut by 6 bases and J by 9 bases, with 11 bases left in between. This CDR3 is 11 amino acids long. CDR3 in DNA: TGTGCTAGTGGAAGCCCCATCCAAGCTTTCTTT. Protein product: CASGSPIQAFF.